This paragraph covers one TCR beta chain sequence. Antigen specificity is unknown. This entry is derived from a study of response to subunit inactivated influenza vaccine. General study findings and limits: It was the authors' suggestion that each seasonal influenza vaccination recruits few new T cells.

Germline CDR1 and CDR2: LGHNA and YSLEER. V lost 0 bases, J lost 4 bases, and 16 bases lay in between. The CDR3 loop spans 16 amino acids. TCRdb re-called the RT-PCR reads with MiXCR, one entry per CDR3 protein. The table has fewer than 700,000 distinct CDR3 sequences, 10% to 15% seen once; the top ten hold under 15%. The source of this sequence is a man aged 45-60 years who received an inactivated influenza vaccine. Sequencing used PBMCs from blood, obtained more than 35 days after vaccination. This chain connects TRBV4-3 to TRBJ2-7; a possible D gene is TRBD2 (5 bases). The CDR3 sequence is CASSQDRTLAQYEQYF. The CDR3 nucleotides are TGCGCCAGCAGCCAAGATAGGACTCTAGCCCAGTACGAGCAGTACTTC.